The present entry profiles one T cell receptor (beta chain) with its context. Its antigen remains undetermined. No clone much larger than this one lies a single base away; base qualities are absent. At one collaborating source in Seattle, patients were enrolled during active infection and were followed longitudinally through the course of disease. Each collaborating institution followed its own protocols to collect whole blood in K2EDTA tubes. For TCRbeta analysis, collaborators shipped samples as frozen whole blood, isolated PBMCs, or DNA extracted from either of those sample types. TCRbeta CDR3 regions were amplified from genomic DNA using the immunoSEQ Assay, a bias-controlled multiplex PCR. Under the source paper's analysis protocol: Nucleated cell counts per sample were estimated from amplification of reference gene primers within the assay. Sequence reads were collapsed and filtered to measure the absolute abundance of every unique TCRbeta CDR3 rearrangement. Productive Simpson clonality was computed per sample as the square root of Simpson's diversity index over productive rearrangements. TCRdb limited this immuneACCESS table to in-frame rearrangements with V and J called. A share of clones is missing; checked studies link under half to unresolved V genes, and the rest is unexplained. The D gene and trimming were derived from the DNA, and the V and J assignments and clone size from that table. Recorded for this sample are some 240,000 clones; roughly 79% of them occurred a single time. The ten most abundant clones make up 7.5% of the sample.

The source of the sample is a study of blood T cell repertoires in COVID-19 (dated by TCRdb to about 2020). About the full investigation: Samples from collaborators originated in the United States, Italy and Spain and spanned both the acute and convalescent phases of COVID-19. A freely available public database, intended as a resource for researchers studying the immune response to SARS-CoV-2, is where the repertoires were released. Sample metadata almost always included a de-identified subject ID, COVID-19 status, age in years and sex. The samples were drawn from the first 160 participants of the ongoing ImmuneRACE study and from under 1,500 subjects provided by 6 global collaborators. Deeply sampled blood TCRbeta repertoires from subjects exposed to, actively infected with, or recovered from COVID-19 were included in the dataset. HLA class I and class II types, where available, came from metadata supplied by the sample provider rather than from assay-based typing. The material from the prospective study consisted of cDNA or gDNA derived from T cells, B-cell-depleted T cells, or PBMCs. The study at large found these results: The quantity of clinical and demographic metadata differed by source and by participant and was supplied without curation.

Unmatched junction bases come to 7, with V trimmed by 1 base and J by 4 bases. The CDR3 numbers 16 residues from cysteine through phenylalanine. Of all the DNA, just the CDR3 is kept, 48 bases in frame from base 1. The germline V gene (reference sequence) yields MNHNY for CDR1 and SVGAGI for CDR2. This chain is built from TRBV6-6 and TRBJ1-5; 7 central nucleotides agree with TRBD1. Sequenced input: peripheral blood. This clonotype was obtained from a woman of 80 years or more with COVID-19, enrolled during active disease. The sequenced DNA: TGTGCCAGCAGTTACTGGGGACAGAGAATAAATCAGCCCCAGCATTTT. It translates as CASSYWGQRINQPQHF.